This T cell receptor beta chain was profiled in a study of cytomegalovirus exposure and HLA in healthy donors. Germline CDR1 reads SGHDT; CDR2 reads YYEEEE. This CDR3 region has 16 residues. V was clipped by 2 bases and J by 3 bases; unmatched bases: 5. This clone has just a few counts. Vbeta (60) and Jbeta (13) primers were used in the PCR. Sequenced by immunoSEQ multiplex PCR; TCRdb stores in-frame clones only, minus some. The top ten hold 9.1% of the sample, which has 65,000 to 80,000 clones, around 68% seen once. This TCR derives from a man between 35 and 55 years old in good health and CMV-seropositive. This rearrangement joins TRBV5-6 to TRBJ1-3, with TRBD1 matching 10 bases. Sequenced input: PBMCs. The DNA for the CDR3 is TGTGCCAGCAGCTTTCGTGGACAGGGGGGTGGAAACACCATATATTTT. This gives the protein CASSFRGQGGGNTIYF.